Presented here are 22 T cell receptor beta chains from one specimen sequenced in a study of T cells after somatic rescue of genetic block. Data came from immunoSEQ multiplex PCR; TCRdb stores just in-frame clones and leaves some out. Counted here are 55,000 to 70,000 clones, about nine tenths occurring once; the ten biggest clones make up approximately 2.9%. Sequences were obtained from peripheral blood mononuclear cells (PBMCs). These receptors were collected from a man aged 40-49 years.

The chain couples TRBV19 to TRBJ1-4; 10 bases are a match to TRBD1. Germline V CDR1 and CDR2: LNHDA, SQIVND (reference sequence). The CDR3 loop spans 14 amino acids. V lost 6 bases, J lost 9 bases, and 7 bases stayed unmatched. CDR3 amino acids: CASSIRDRGQKLFF. In nucleotides, the CDR3 is TGTGCCAGTAGCATCCGGGACAGGGGTCAAAAACTGTTTTTT.

V is TRBV4-1 and J is TRBJ2-1, with 7 positions matching TRBD2. The CDR3 contains 17 residues. Trimming took 0 bases from V and 0 from J; bases not matched to a gene: 5. Germline CDR1 is MGHRA and CDR2 is YSYEKL. DNA for the CDR3: TGCGCCAGCAGCCAAGATCAGCGGGGCAGCTCCTACAATGAGCAGTTCTTC. Translating gives CASSQDQRGSSYNEQFF.

V and J are TRBV21-1 and TRBJ1-1; the tabulated D call, TRBD1, remains unverified against the DNA. TRBV21-1 is shown as a pseudogene. The CDR3 spans 15 residues. CDR3 in amino acids: CASTAPTGVDTEAFF. CDR3 bases: TGTGCCAGCACAGCACCGACAGGGGTTGACACTGAAGCTTTCTTT.

The chain is built from TRBV9 and TRBJ2-1; 9 bases agree with TRBD2. Germline V CDR1 and CDR2: SGDLS, YYNGEE. The CDR3 length is 15 residues. V lost 3 bases and J lost 0; bases outside the gene matches: 1. The CDR3 is CASSDSGSSYNEQFF. The CDR3 DNA reads TGTGCCAGCAGCGATAGCGGGAGCTCCTACAATGAGCAGTTCTTC. Variable domain in full (rest from reference TRBV9 and TRBJ2-1): DSGVTQTPKHLITATGQRVTLRCSPRSGDLSVYWYQQSLDQGLQFLIQYYNGEERAKGNILERFSAQQFPDLHSELNLSSLELGDSALYFCASSDSGSSYNEQFFGPGTRLTVL.

This clone was seen a handful of times. The V gene is TRBV29-1, the J gene TRBJ1-1, with 10 bases aligning to TRBD1. The CDR3 totals 11 residues. After removal of 7 bases from V and 7 bases from J, the junction contained 3 bases not matched to a gene. Germline V lookup: CDR1 SQVTM, CDR2 ANQGSEA. The CDR3 spells CSGDRGNEAFF. In DNA, the CDR3 is TGCAGCGGGGACAGGGGTAATGAAGCTTTCTTT.

V and J are TRBV7-9 and TRBJ2-5; the D gene could be TRBD1 or TRBD2 (5 bases each). Germline values: CDR1 SEHNR, CDR2 FQNEAQ (reference sequence). The CDR3 is made up of 12 amino acids. V lost 5 bases to trimming and J lost 11 bases, with 15 bases between them. The CDR3 sequence is CASSGRGHRQYF. DNA for the CDR3: TGTGCCAGCAGCGGCCGGGGCCATCGACAGTACTTC.

This CDR3 is CASSGGRQGPQHF. CDR3 bases: TGTGCCAGCAGTGGGGGGAGACAGGGTCCCCAGCATTTT. This rearrangement joins TRBV25-1 to TRBJ1-5; 7 positions match TRBD1. Trimming at V came to 4 bases and at J to 10 bases, leaving 7 bases not matched to a gene. Germline CDR1 reads MGHDK; CDR2 reads SYGVNS. The CDR3 totals 13 residues.

CDR3 loop: CASSSASGGVHEQYF. In DNA form, the CDR3 reads TGTGCCAGCAGCTCCGCTAGCGGGGGGGTCCACGAGCAGTACTTC. The chain has TRBV7-2 and TRBJ2-7, with TRBD2 identical over 12 bases. Unmatched junction bases numbered 6, after V lost 4 bases and J lost 5 bases. The V gene's germline CDR1 is SGHTA and CDR2 FQGNSA. The CDR3 length is 15 residues.

This chain joins TRBV9 and TRBJ2-7, with TRBD1 matching 9 bases. V lost 3 bases and J lost 5; bases outside the gene matches: 6. This CDR3 spans 14 amino acids. The germline V gene has CDR1 SGDLS and CDR2 YYNGEE. The CDR3 is CASSAGQGIDEQYF. The DNA for the CDR3 is TGTGCCAGCAGCGCAGGACAGGGGATCGACGAGCAGTACTTC. Filled out from reference TRBV9 and TRBJ2-7, the complete variable domain reads DSGVTQTPKHLITATGQRVTLRCSPRSGDLSVYWYQQSLDQGLQFLIQYYNGEERAKGNILERFSAQQFPDLHSELNLSSLELGDSALYFCASSAGQGIDEQYFGPGTRLTVT.

V and J are TRBV27 and TRBJ1-3; D unresolved. This CDR3 has 13 amino acids. V lost 5 bases, J lost 4 bases, and 9 bases lay in between. CDR1 is MNHEY and CDR2 is SMNVEV in the germline V gene (reference sequence). CDR3: CASSPSFGNTIYF. The CDR3 bases are TGTGCCAGCAGTCCTAGCTTCGGAAACACCATATATTTT.

The chain employs TRBV21-1 and TRBJ2-7; the table gives TRBD2 as D, unverified against the DNA. TRBV21-1 represents a pseudogene. CDR3 size: 15 residues. CDR3 loop: CATPCKGTYSYEQYF. In nucleotides, the CDR3 is TGTGCCACGCCCTGTAAAGGGACTTATTCCTACGAGCAGTACTTC.

The chain recombines TRBV7-6 with TRBJ2-3, with 11 bases that match TRBD2. From germline, CDR1 is SGHVS and CDR2 FNYEAQ. Trimming at V came to 4 bases and at J to 2 bases, leaving 5 bases not matched to a gene. The CDR3 has 16 residues. Here the CDR3 reads CASSSLAGASTDTQYF. CDR3 coding DNA: TGTGCCAGCAGCTCACTAGCGGGGGCATCCACAGATACGCAGTATTTT. Full variable domain (remainder filled in from reference TRBV7-6 and TRBJ2-3): GAGVSQSPRYKVTKRGQDVALRCDPISGHVSLYWYRQALGQGPEFLTYFNYEAQQDKSGLPNDRFSAERPEGSISTLTIQRTEQRDSAMYRCASSSLAGASTDTQYFGPGTRLTVL.

This chain links TRBV9 with TRBJ2-7; D is undetermined. The CDR3 length is 14 residues. Germline CDR1 reads SGDLS; CDR2 reads YYNGEE. V dropped 0 bases and J dropped 0 bases, with 7 bases sitting between them. The CDR3 DNA reads as TGTGCCAGCAGCGTAGGTCACGGCTCCTACGAGCAGTACTTC. It codes for CASSVGHGSYEQYF.

This rearrangement joins TRBV6-4 to TRBJ2-7; tentatively, D is TRBD1 (6 bases). The germline CDR1 and CDR2 sequences are MRHNA and SNTAGT. V lost 6 bases and J lost 0, with 15 bases in between. This CDR3 has 15 residues. In nucleotides, the CDR3 is TGTGCCAGCAGGGCGCAACAGGGTACCTCCTACGAGCAGTACTTC. Its translation: CASRAQQGTSYEQYF.

The chain employs TRBV5-6 and TRBJ2-7; 8 bases align to TRBD1. This CDR3 has 14 residues. The germline CDR1 and CDR2 sequences are SGHDT and YYEEEE. J lost 0 bases, V lost 6 bases, and 5 bases had no gene match. The chain's CDR3 is CASTWDRSSYEQYF. The CDR3 nucleotides read TGTGCCAGCACATGGGACAGGAGCTCCTACGAGCAGTACTTC.

This chain links TRBV7-5 with TRBJ2-5; the table assigns TRBD2, which was not confirmed against the DNA. TRBV7-5 is marked as a pseudogene. The CDR3 has 15 amino acids. CDR3 in amino acids: CARSGLANSRETQYF. The DNA of the CDR3 is TGTGCCAGAAGCGGACTAGCAAACTCCCGGGAGACCCAGTACTTC.

This chain links TRBV5-4 with TRBJ2-5, with a weak D call TRBD2 (6 bases). CDR1 and CDR2 from the germline V gene are SGHNT and YYREEE (reference sequence). The V and J ends lost 0 bases and 7 bases respectively, with 16 bases between them. The CDR3 runs 15 residues. The CDR3 DNA follows: TGTGCCAGCAGCTTGGCCGGGACTCCGGGCGGGACCCAGTACTTC. Protein sequence: CASSLAGTPGGTQYF.

V and J are TRBV18 and TRBJ1-2; 8 bases match TRBD1. The CDR3 consists of 17 residues. The V and J ends lost 3 bases and 6 bases, in that order; junction bases with no gene match: 15. From germline, CDR1 is KGHSH and CDR2 LQKENI. CDR3 in DNA: TGTGCCAGCTCACCGGACAGGGCGGCGTTGAGAGGGGATGGCTACACCTTC. Protein sequence: CASSPDRAALRGDGYTF.

The chain is built from TRBV19 and TRBJ2-3; no firm D call. This CDR3 spans 12 amino acids. Looked up from germline, CDR1 is LNHDA and CDR2 is SQIVND (reference sequence). Trimming shortened V by 5 bases and J by 5 bases, and 8 bases separated the two germline ends. CDR3 in amino acids: CASSPELDTQYF. CDR3 nucleotide sequence: TGTGCCAGTAGTCCAGAGTTAGATACGCAGTATTTT.

J is TRBJ2-5 and V is TRBV5-4; 8 bases agree with TRBD1. Germline CDR1 reads SGHNT; CDR2 reads YYREEE (reference sequence). Unmatched junction bases numbered 3, after V lost 4 bases and J lost 4 bases. This CDR3 comprises 13 residues. The CDR3 here is CASSPGQGETQYF. The CDR3 DNA sequence: TGTGCCAGCAGCCCCGGACAGGGAGAGACCCAGTACTTC.

The chain couples TRBV6-5 to TRBJ2-1, with 14 bases lining up with TRBD2. Trimming at V came to 4 bases and at J to 5 bases, leaving 1 base not matched to a gene. Germline CDR1 is MNHEY and CDR2 is SVGAGI. The CDR3 has 15 amino acids. CDR3 protein: CASSWGLAGDNEQFF. CDR3 coding DNA: TGTGCCAGCAGTTGGGGACTAGCGGGGGACAATGAGCAGTTCTTC.

The chain uses TRBV28 and TRBJ2-6; D possibly uses TRBD1 or TRBD2 (6 bases each). The V gene's germline CDR1 is MDHEN and CDR2 SYDVKM. Deletions cut 2 bases from V and 4 bases from J, with 12 bases between. The CDR3 sequence is 16 residues long. The CDR3 DNA is TGTGCCAGCAGTTTAGGGGGGCCGGACGGGGCCAACGTCCTGACTTTC. Translation gives CASSLGGPDGANVLTF.